The TCR beta chain under discussion was sequenced for a study of OX40 agonist ivuxolimab in advanced cancers. Study as a whole: Subjects had a mean age of around 63 years, with a range of about 23 to 79; approximately 83% were male.

The table came from immunoSEQ multiplex PCR; TCRdb's copy has only in-frame clones and leaves some out. The table records 50,000 to 70,000 clones, over 85% of them present only once. The CDR3 is 13 amino acids. The germline CDR1 and CDR2 sequences are SEHNR and FQNEAQ (reference sequence). V lost 7 bases to trimming and J lost 4 bases; unmatched junction nucleotides: 6. This TCR derives from an adult with an advanced solid tumor such as melanoma, head and neck, liver or kidney cancer. This chain joins TRBV7-9 and TRBJ2-5, with 7 bases fitting TRBD1. The specimen comprised CD4+ or CD8+ T cells sorted from blood, sampled in a trial of the OX40 agonist ivuxolimab. The CDR3 DNA sequence: TGTGCCAGCACCTGGGACAGCTTAGAGACCCAGTACTTC. Protein sequence: CASTWDSLETQYF. Variable domain in full (rest from reference TRBV7-9 and TRBJ2-5): DTGVSQNPRHKITKRGQNVTFRCDPISEHNRLYWYRQTLGQGPEFLTYFQNEAQLEKSRLLSDRFSAERPKGSFSTLEIQRTEQGDSAMYLCASTWDSLETQYFGPGTRLLVL.